Below, 9 T cell receptor beta chains from the same sample are listed, as sequenced in a study of response to subunit inactivated influenza vaccine. MiXCR, applied by TCRdb to the RT-PCR reads, yields one record per CDR3 protein. The sample shows approximately 530,000 distinct CDR3 sequences, less than 7.5% of them seen only once. Here the sequenced sample was PBMCs from blood, taken less than 25 months after vaccination. Source of these receptors: a man between 50 and 70 years old who received an inactivated influenza vaccine.

This clonotype has at least ten counts. The chain combines TRBV7-6 with TRBJ2-7; 10 bases are a match to TRBD1. After removal of 5 bases from V and 3 bases from J, the junction contained 10 bases not matched to a gene. Germline V gene lookup returns CDR1 SGHVS and CDR2 FNYEAQ. This CDR3 has 16 amino acids. The CDR3 protein is CASSAFPRTGGYEQYF. CDR3 in DNA: TGTGCCAGCAGCGCCTTTCCAAGGACAGGGGGCTACGAGCAGTACTTC.

This clonotype was found many times. This sequence joins TRBV20-1 and TRBJ2-1, with TRBD2 matching 12 bases. This CDR3 region has 15 residues. Germline V gene data show CDR1 as DFQATT and CDR2 as SNEGSKA (reference sequence). V was clipped by 2 bases and J by 5 bases; unmatched bases: 4. The CDR3 here is CSARTGLAGNNEQFF. DNA for the CDR3: TGCAGTGCTAGAACTGGACTAGCGGGAAACAATGAGCAGTTCTTC.

This clonotype has ten or more counts. The rearrangement links TRBV11-2 to TRBJ2-1, with 12 bases matching TRBD2. The CDR3 sequence is 20 residues long. Trimming removed 0 bases from V and 7 bases from J; junction bases left unmatched: 16. CDR1 SGHAT and CDR2 FQNNGV come from the germline V gene. DNA of the CDR3: TGTGCCAGCAGCTTAGAGCCCCTAGCGGGAGGGCCTTCGTTTTGGAATGAGCAGTTCTTC. It translates to CASSLEPLAGGPSFWNEQFF.

Ten or more counts support this clonotype. The V gene is TRBV20-1, the J gene TRBJ2-7; 8 nucleotides match TRBD1. Germline CDR1 and CDR2: DFQATT and SNEGSKA (reference sequence). The CDR3 runs to 17 residues. V lost 2 bases and J lost 0; bases outside the gene matches: 12. The CDR3 sequence is CSARSPQQGVLSYEQYF. Written as DNA, the CDR3 is TGCAGTGCTAGATCGCCGCAACAGGGGGTTCTCTCCTACGAGCAGTACTTC.

This clonotype was recorded at least ten times. The chain employs TRBV24-1 and TRBJ2-7; 9 bases are a match to TRBD1. This CDR3 is 15 amino acids long. Germline CDR1 reads KGHDR; CDR2 reads SFDVKD. V gave up 6 bases and J gave up 5 bases; unmatched junction bases: 10. CDR3 in DNA: TGTGCCACCAGTCCAGGGACAGGGAAAAGTCACGAGCAGTACTTC. Amino acids: CATSPGTGKSHEQYF.

The V gene is TRBV21-1, the J gene TRBJ2-4; TRBD2 was called by the table and not checked on the DNA. TRBV21-1 is shown as a pseudogene. The CDR3 totals 19 residues. CDR3 sequence (DNA): TGTGCCAGCAGCAAAGAGGAGGGGTGGACCAAGATAGCCAAAAACATTCAGTACTTC. Translating gives CASSKEEGWTKIAKNIQYF.

CDR3 coding DNA: TGTGCCAGCAGCGAACTAGCGGGAGGGCCTACTCTGTTCTTC. It yields the protein CASSELAGGPTLFF. This chain uses TRBV9 with TRBJ2-1, with 13 bases fitting TRBD2. The CDR3 is 14 residues long. With V trimmed by 3 bases and J by 15 bases, 9 bases remained unmatched. Germline loops: CDR1 SGDLS, CDR2 YYNGEE.

The chain employs TRBV2 and TRBJ2-1; possibly TRBD1 for D (6 bases). Trimming removed 6 bases from V and 3 bases from J, with 12 bases in between. The CDR3 totals 14 residues. Germline-derived CDR1 and CDR2 are SNHLY and FYNNEI. CDR3 amino acids: CASSRGENYNEQFF. CDR3 DNA sequence: TGTGCCAGCAGCAGGGGAGAGAACTACAATGAGCAGTTCTTC.

V usage is TRBV2 and J usage is TRBJ1-6; possibly TRBD1 for D (5 bases). V was shortened by 6 bases and J by 7 bases, with 10 bases between the two germline ends. This CDR3 is built from 13 residues. The germline CDR1 and CDR2 sequences are SNHLY and FYNNEI. The chain's CDR3 is CASRQEGNSPLHF. The CDR3 coding sequence is TGTGCCAGCAGACAGGAGGGAAATTCACCCCTCCACTTT.